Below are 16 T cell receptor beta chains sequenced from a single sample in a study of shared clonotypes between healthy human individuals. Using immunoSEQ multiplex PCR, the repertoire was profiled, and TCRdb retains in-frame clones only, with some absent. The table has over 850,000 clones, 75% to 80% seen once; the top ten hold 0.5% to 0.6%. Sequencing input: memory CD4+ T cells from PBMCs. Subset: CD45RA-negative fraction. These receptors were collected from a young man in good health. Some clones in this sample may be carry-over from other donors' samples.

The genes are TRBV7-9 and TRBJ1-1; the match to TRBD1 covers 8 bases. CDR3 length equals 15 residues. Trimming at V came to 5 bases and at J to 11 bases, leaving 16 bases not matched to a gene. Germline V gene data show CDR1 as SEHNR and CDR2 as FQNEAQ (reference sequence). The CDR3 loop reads CASSPGGAGLGVAFF. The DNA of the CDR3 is TGTGCCAGCAGCCCAGGGGGCGCAGGTCTAGGCGTGGCTTTCTTT.

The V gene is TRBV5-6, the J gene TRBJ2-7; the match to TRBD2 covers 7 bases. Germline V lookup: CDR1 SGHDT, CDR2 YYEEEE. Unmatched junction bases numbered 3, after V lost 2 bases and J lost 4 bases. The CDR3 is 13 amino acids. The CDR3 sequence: CASSFSGVYEQYF. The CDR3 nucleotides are TGTGCCAGCAGCTTCAGCGGGGTTTACGAGCAGTACTTC.

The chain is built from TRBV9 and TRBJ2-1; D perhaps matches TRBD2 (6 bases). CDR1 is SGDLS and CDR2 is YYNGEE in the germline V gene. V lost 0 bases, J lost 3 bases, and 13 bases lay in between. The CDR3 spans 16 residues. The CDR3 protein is CASSVDGRTHYNEQFF. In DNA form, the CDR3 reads TGTGCCAGCAGCGTAGACGGGAGAACACACTACAATGAGCAGTTCTTC.

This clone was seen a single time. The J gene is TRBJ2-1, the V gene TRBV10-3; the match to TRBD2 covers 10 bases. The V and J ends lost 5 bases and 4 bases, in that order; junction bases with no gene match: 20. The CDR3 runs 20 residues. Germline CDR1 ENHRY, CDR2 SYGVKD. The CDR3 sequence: CAISSLTGADSSGGYNEQFF. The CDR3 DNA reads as TGTGCCATCAGTTCACTGACAGGGGCGGATTCTAGCGGGGGTTACAATGAGCAGTTCTTC.

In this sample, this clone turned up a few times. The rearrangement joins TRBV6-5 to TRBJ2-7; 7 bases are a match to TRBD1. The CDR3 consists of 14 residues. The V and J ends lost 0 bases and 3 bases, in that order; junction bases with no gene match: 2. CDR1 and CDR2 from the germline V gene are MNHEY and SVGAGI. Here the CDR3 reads CASSYSDRRYEQYF. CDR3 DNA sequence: TGTGCCAGCAGTTACTCGGACAGGCGCTACGAGCAGTACTTC.

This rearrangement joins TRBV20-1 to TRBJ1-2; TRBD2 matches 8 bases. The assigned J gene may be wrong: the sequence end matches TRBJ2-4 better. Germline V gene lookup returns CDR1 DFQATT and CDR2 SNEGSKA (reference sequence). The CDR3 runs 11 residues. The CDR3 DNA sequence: TGCAGTGCTAGAGCGGGGGGGACTCAGTACTTC. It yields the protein CSARAGGTQYF.

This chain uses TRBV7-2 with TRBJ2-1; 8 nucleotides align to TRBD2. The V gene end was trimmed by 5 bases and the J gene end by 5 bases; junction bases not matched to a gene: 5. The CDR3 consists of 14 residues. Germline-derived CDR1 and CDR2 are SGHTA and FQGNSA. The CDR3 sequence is CASSPQAGDNEQFF. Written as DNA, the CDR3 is TGTGCCAGCAGCCCACAAGCGGGAGACAATGAGCAGTTCTTC.

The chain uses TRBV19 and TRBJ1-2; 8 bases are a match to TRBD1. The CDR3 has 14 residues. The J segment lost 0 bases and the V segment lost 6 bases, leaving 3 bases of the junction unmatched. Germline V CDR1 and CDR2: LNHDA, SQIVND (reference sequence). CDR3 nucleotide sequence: TGTGCCAGTAGCCGGACAGGGACTAACTATGGCTACACCTTC. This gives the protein CASSRTGTNYGYTF.

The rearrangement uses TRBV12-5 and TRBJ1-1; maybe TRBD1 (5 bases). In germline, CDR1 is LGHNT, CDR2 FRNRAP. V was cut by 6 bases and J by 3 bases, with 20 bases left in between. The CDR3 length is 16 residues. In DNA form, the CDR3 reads TGTGCTAGTGGCTCGAGCCGGGGGGGTATGCACACTGAAGCTTTCTTT. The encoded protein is CASGSSRGGMHTEAFF. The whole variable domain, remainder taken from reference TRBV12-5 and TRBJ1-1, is DARVTQTPRHKVTEMGQEVTMRCQPILGHNTVFWYRQTMMQGLELLAYFRNRAPLDDSGMPKDRFSAEMPDATLATLKIQPSEPRDSAVYFCASGSSRGGMHTEAFFGQGTRLTVV.

CDR3 region: CASSLSGAGASVQYF. CDR3 nucleotides: TGTGCCAGCAGCCTCTCGGGGGCAGGTGCTAGTGTGCAGTACTTC. This sequence joins TRBV6-5 and TRBJ2-7, with D possibly called TRBD1 or TRBD2 (6 bases each). Germline V gives CDR1 MNHEY, CDR2 SVGAGI. Between the trimmed V and J ends, which lost 6 bases and 9 bases, there was a span of 24 bases. This CDR3 is built from 15 residues.

Here the CDR3 reads CASKELGGGGQPQHF. CDR3 bases: TGTGCCAGCAAGGAGTTGGGGGGAGGAGGTCAGCCCCAGCATTTT. J is TRBJ1-5 and V is TRBV28, with D possibly TRBD1 on 5 matching bases. This CDR3 spans 15 amino acids. The germline V and J ends were trimmed by 7 bases and 6 bases, with 19 bases remaining between them. Germline V gives CDR1 MDHEN, CDR2 SYDVKM.

The CDR3: CASSLEGRGRSGELFF. In DNA, the CDR3 is TGCGCCAGCAGCTTGGAAGGCAGGGGAAGATCCGGGGAGCTGTTTTTT. V usage is TRBV5-1 and J usage is TRBJ2-2, with D perhaps TRBD1 (6 bases). This CDR3 is 16 amino acids long. Germline V CDR1 and CDR2: SGHRS, YFSETQ. Between the trimmed V and J ends, which lost 0 bases and 6 bases, there was a span of 15 bases.

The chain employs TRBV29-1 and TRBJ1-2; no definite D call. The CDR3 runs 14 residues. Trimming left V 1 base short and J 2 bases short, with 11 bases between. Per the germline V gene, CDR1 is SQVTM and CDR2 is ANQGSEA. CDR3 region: CSVEVQDVNYGYTF. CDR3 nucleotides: TGCAGCGTTGAAGTTCAGGATGTGAACTATGGCTACACCTTC.

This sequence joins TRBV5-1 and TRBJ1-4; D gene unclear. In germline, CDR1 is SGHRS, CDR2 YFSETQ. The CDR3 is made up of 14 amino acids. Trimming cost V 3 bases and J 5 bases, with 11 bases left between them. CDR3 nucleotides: TGCGCCAGCAGCTCGTCGGGAGTGAATGAAAAACTGTTTTTT. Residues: CASSSSGVNEKLFF.

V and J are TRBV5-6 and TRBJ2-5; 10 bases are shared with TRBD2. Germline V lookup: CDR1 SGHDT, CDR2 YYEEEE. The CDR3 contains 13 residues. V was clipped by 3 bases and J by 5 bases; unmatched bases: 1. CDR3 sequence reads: CASSWTSGETQYF. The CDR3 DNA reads TGTGCCAGCAGCTGGACTAGCGGCGAGACCCAGTACTTC. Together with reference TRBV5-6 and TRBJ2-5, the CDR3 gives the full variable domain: DAGVTQSPTHLIKTRGQQVTLRCSPKSGHDTVSWYQQALGQGPQFIFQYYEEEERQRGNFPDRFSGHQFPNYSSELNVNALLLGDSALYLCASSWTSGETQYFGPGTRLLVL.

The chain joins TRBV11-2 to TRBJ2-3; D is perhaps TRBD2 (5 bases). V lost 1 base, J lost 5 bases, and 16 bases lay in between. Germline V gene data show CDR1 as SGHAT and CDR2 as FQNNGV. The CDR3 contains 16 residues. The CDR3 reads CASSLGVSPGKDTQYF. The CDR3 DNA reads TGTGCCAGCAGCTTAGGGGTTAGCCCCGGGAAAGATACGCAGTATTTT.